This T cell receptor beta chain was recovered during a study of shared clonotypes between healthy human individuals. Overall study context: Per-donor plates numbered three CD4 naive, three CD4 memory, two CD8 naive and one CD8 memory. Study findings and constraints: Sorted-subset sequencing, rarefaction showed, was incomplete despite large depth. Clonotype sharing among donors likely depends on sequencing depth.

The CDR3 covers 14 residues. V was clipped by 4 bases and J by 2 bases, with 13 bases between them. Germline V CDR1 and CDR2: SGHRS, YFSETQ. Assay used: immunoSEQ multiplex PCR; TCRdb lists only in-frame clones, some missing. The sample lists 2.3 million or so clones; 90% to 95% were seen once. The donors, all of them Caucasian adults, lived in Nashville, Tennessee. Details on this clone: Its specificity is unknown.

V is TRBV5-1 and J is TRBJ2-7; a possible D gene is TRBD2 (6 bases). The TCR was taken from a man aged 18 to 30 in good health. Some clones in this sample may be carry-over from other donors' samples. The sequenced material came from naive CD4+ T cells from PBMCs. Subset specified: CD45RA+ positively selected. Written as DNA, the CDR3 is TGCGCCAGCAGCGAGAGCGGCGGGACCTACGAGCAGTACTTC. Translating it yields CASSESGGTYEQYF.